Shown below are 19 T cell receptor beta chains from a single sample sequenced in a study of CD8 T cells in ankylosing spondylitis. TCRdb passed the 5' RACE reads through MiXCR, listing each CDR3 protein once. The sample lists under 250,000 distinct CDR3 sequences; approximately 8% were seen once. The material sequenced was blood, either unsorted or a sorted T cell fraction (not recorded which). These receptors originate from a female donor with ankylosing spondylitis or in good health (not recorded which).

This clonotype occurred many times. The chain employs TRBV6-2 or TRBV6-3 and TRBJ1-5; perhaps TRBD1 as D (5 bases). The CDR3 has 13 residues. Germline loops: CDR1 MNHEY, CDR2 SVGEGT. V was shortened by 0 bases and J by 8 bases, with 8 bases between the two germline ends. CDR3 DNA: TGTGCCAGCAGTTACTCCCAGGGCAAGCCCCAGCATTTT. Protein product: CASSYSQGKPQHF.

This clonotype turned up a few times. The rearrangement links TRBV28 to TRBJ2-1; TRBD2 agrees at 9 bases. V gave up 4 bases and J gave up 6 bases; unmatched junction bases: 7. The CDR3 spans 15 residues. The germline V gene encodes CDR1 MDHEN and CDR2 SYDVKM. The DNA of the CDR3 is TGTGCCAGCAGTTCTAGCGGGGTATTTCCCAATGAGCAGTTCTTC. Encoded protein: CASSSSGVFPNEQFF.

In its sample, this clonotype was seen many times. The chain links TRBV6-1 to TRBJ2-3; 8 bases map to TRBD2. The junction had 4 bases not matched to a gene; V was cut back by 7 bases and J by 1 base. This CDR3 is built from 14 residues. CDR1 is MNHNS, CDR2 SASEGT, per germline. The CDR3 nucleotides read TGTGCCAGCATGTCGCGGGAGGGCACAGATACGCAGTATTTT. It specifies CASMSREGTDTQYF.

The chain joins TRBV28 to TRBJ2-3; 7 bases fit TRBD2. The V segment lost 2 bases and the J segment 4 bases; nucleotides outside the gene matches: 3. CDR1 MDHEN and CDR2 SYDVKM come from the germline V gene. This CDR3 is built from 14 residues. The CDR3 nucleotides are TGTGCCAGCAGTTTAAGAGGGAGGGCAGATACGCAGTATTTT. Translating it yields CASSLRGRADTQYF.

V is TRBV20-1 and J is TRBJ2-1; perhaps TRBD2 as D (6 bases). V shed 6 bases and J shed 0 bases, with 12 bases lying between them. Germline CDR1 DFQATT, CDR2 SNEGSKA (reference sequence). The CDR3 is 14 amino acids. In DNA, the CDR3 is TGCAGTGCCCAGCGGGTAAACTCCTACAATGAGCAGTTCTTC. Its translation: CSAQRVNSYNEQFF.

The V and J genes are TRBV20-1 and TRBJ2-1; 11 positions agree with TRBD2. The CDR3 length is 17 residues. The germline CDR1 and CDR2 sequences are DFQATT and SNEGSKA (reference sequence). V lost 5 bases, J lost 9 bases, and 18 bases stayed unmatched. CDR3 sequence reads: CSAPNSGTSGPGGEQFF. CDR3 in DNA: TGCAGTGCTCCGAATTCCGGGACTAGCGGCCCAGGAGGTGAGCAGTTCTTC.

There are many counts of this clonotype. The CDR3 nucleotides read TGTGCCAGCTCACAGGAACTAGCGGGAGGATCAGATACGCAGTATTTT. It yields the protein CASSQELAGGSDTQYF. This chain uses TRBV18 with TRBJ2-3; 12 positions agree with TRBD2. Germline trimming cut 4 bases from V and 4 bases from J; bases unmatched to any gene: 6. This CDR3 is 16 amino acids long. Germline V gene lookup returns CDR1 KGHSH and CDR2 LQKENI.

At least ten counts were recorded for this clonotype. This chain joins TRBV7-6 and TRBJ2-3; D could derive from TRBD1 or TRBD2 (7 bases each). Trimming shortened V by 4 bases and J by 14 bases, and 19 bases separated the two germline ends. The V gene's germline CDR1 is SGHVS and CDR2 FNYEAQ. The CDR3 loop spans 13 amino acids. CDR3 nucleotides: TGTGCCAGCAGCTCTGCGGGACAGCGGGATCCGTATTTT. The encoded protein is CASSSAGQRDPYF.

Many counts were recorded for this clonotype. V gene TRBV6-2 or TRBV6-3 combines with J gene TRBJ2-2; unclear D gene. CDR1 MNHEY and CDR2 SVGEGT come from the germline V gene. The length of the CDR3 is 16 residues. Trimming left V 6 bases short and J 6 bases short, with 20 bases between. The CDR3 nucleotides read TGTGCCAGCAGCCCCGCCTCGCCCTCGGGCTCCGGGGAGCTGTTTTTT. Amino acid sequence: CASSPASPSGSGELFF.

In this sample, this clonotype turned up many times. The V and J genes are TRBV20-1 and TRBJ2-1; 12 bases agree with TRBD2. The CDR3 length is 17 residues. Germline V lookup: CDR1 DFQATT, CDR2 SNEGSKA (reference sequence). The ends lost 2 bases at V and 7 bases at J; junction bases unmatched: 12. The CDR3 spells CSARIPPSGRDRNEQFF. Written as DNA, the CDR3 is TGCAGTGCTAGAATCCCCCCTAGCGGGAGGGATAGAAATGAGCAGTTCTTC.

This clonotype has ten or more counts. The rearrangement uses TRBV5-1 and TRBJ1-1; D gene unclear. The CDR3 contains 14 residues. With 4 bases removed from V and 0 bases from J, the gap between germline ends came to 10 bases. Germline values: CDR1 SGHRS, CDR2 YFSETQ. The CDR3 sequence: CASSRLSMNTEAFF. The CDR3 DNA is TGCGCCAGCAGCCGACTATCCATGAACACTGAAGCTTTCTTT.

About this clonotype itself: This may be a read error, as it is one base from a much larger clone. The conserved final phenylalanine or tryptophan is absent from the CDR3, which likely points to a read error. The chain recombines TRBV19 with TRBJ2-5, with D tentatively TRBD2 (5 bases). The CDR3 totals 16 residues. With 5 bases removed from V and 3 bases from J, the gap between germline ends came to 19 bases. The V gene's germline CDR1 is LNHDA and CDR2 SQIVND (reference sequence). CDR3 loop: CASSPRRGVSKETQYL. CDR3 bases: TGTGCCAGTAGTCCACGCCGGGGTGTATCCAAAGAGACCCAGTACTTA.

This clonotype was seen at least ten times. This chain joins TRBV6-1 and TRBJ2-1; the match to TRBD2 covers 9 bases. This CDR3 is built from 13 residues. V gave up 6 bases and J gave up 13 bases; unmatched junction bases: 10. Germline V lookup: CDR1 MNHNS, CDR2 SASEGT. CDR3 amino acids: CASSPNPSGAQFF. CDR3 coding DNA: TGTGCCAGCAGCCCTAATCCTAGCGGGGCCCAGTTCTTC.

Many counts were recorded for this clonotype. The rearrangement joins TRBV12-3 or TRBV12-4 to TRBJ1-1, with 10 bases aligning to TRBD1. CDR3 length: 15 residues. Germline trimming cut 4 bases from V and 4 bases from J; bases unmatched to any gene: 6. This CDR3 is CASSWDRGKVTEAFF. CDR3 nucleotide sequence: TGTGCCAGCAGTTGGGACAGGGGAAAGGTCACTGAAGCTTTCTTT.

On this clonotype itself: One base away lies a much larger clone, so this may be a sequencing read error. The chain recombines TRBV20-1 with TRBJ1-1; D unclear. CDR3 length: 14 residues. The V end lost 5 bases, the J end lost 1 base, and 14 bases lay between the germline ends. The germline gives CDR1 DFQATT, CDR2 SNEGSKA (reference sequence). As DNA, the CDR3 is TGCAGTGCTCCAAACTCGGACCAGAACACTGAAGCTTTCTTT. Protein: CSAPNSDQNTEAFF.

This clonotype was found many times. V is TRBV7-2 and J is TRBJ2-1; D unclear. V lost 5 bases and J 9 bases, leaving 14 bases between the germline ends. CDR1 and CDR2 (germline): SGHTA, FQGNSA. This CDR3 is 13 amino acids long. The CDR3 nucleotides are TGTGCCAGCAGCCGAATACGCTCGGCTGAGCAGTTCTTC. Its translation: CASSRIRSAEQFF. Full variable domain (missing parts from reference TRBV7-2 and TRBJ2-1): GAGVSQSPSNKVTEKGKDVELRCDPISGHTALYWYRQSLGQGLEFLIYFQGNSAPDKSGLPSDRFSAERTGGSVSTLTIQRTQQEDSAVYLCASSRIRSAEQFFGPGTRLTVL.

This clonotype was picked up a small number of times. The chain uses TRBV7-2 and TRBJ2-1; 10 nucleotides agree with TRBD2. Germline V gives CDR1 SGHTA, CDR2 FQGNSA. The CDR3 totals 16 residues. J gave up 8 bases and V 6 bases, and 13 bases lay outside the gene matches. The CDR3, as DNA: TGTGCCAGCAGACAAACGGCGAGCGGGAGGGCCTATGAGCAGTTCTTC. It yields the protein CASRQTASGRAYEQFF.

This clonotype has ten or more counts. The CDR3 nucleotides read TGTGCCACCAGCGAAAAAAGAGGGAATTCACCCCTCCACTTT. Protein product: CATSEKRGNSPLHF. V gene TRBV15 combines with J gene TRBJ1-6, with D unclear. Deletions cut 5 bases from V and 7 bases from J, with 12 bases between. This CDR3 spans 14 amino acids. CDR1 and CDR2 (germline): LNHNV, YYDKDF (reference sequence).

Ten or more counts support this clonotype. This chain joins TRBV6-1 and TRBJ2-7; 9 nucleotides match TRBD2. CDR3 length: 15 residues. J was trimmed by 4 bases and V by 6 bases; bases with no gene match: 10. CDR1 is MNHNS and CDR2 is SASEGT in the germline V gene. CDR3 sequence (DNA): TGTGCCAGCAGATCCAGCGGGAGGAGCGCATACGAGCAGTACTTC. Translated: CASRSSGRSAYEQYF.